The next 6 T cell receptor beta chains were all read from a single sample in a study of cytomegalovirus exposure and HLA in healthy donors. Clones were read by immunoSEQ multiplex PCR, and TCRdb kept only the in-frame ones, dropping some. The sample holds 56,000 or so clones, 90% to 95% seen once. The sample comprised PBMCs. The receptors were gathered from a man in his late teens or twenties in good health and CMV-seronegative.

This clone was seen a handful of times. The J gene is TRBJ2-3, the V gene TRBV4-3, with D tentatively TRBD1 (6 bases). Germline CDR1 LGHNA, CDR2 YSLEER. V dropped 0 bases and J dropped 1 base, with 14 bases sitting between them. The CDR3 runs 17 residues. CDR3 region: CASSQDYETGGTDTQYF. The CDR3, as DNA: TGCGCCAGCAGCCAAGATTATGAGACAGGAGGCACAGATACGCAGTATTTT.

CDR3 sequence: CASSDRAAEAFF. CDR3 nucleotide sequence: TGTGCCAGCAGCGACAGGGCGGCTGAAGCTTTCTTT. The chain is built from TRBV27 and TRBJ1-1; 7 nucleotides agree with TRBD1. The CDR3 spans 12 residues. CDR1 is MNHEY and CDR2 is SMNVEV in the germline V gene (reference sequence). The trim removed 6 bases at V and 6 bases at J, leaving 4 bases unmatched.

The chain recombines TRBV4-3 with TRBJ2-2; 8 bases agree with TRBD2. Germline V gene lookup returns CDR1 LGHNA and CDR2 YSLEER. This CDR3 comprises 17 residues. V trimming: 0 bases; J trimming: 6 bases; junction bases outside the gene matches: 9. CDR3 protein: CASSQDLGLAGPGELFF. Here the CDR3 DNA reads TGCGCCAGCAGCCAAGATCTCGGTCTAGCGGGCCCCGGGGAGCTGTTTTTT.

V is TRBV4-3 and J is TRBJ2-1, with TRBD2 matching over 7 bases. This CDR3 region has 15 residues. In germline, CDR1 is LGHNA, CDR2 YSLEER. The J segment lost 3 bases and the V segment lost 0 bases, leaving 2 bases of the junction unmatched. The CDR3 protein is CASSQEAGVYNEQFF. As DNA, the CDR3 is TGCGCCAGCAGCCAAGAGGCGGGAGTCTACAATGAGCAGTTCTTC.

This clone was found once. In nucleotides, the CDR3 is TGTGCCAGCAGTTTAGGGGGGGGGACCAAAAACATTCAGTACTTC. Translated: CASSLGGGTKNIQYF. This sequence joins TRBV28 and TRBJ2-4, with 7 bases aligning to TRBD2. The germline V gene has CDR1 MDHEN and CDR2 SYDVKM. This CDR3 is built from 15 residues. The V gene end was trimmed by 2 bases and the J gene end by 2 bases; junction bases not matched to a gene: 3.

The V gene is TRBV10-3, the J gene TRBJ1-3; D may be TRBD1 (5 bases). Germline loops: CDR1 ENHRY, CDR2 SYGVKD. The ends were cut back, 0 bases at V and 0 bases at J, with 9 bases in the middle. This CDR3 is 16 amino acids long. CDR3 DNA sequence: TGTGCCATCAGTGAGTCCGGCAGGGCCTCTGGAAACACCATATATTTT. Translation gives CAISESGRASGNTIYF.